This T cell receptor beta chain came from a study of type 1 regulatory T cells. About the study: An in vitro protocol generated T-allo10, a Tr1-enriched, alloantigen-specific CD4 T cell product.

Findings and caveats of the study: Compared with non-Tr1 cells, Tr1 cells showed a narrower TCR repertoire.

Trimming stripped 4 bases from V and 8 bases from J, with 18 bases between. CDR1 and CDR2 (germline): SEHNR, FQNEAQ (reference sequence). This CDR3 spans 15 amino acids. TCRdb fed the reads into MiXCR, producing one record per CDR3 protein. The sample records 70,000 or so distinct CDR3 sequences, less than 25% being singletons. Notes on this clonotype: Its target is unknown.

This receptor was obtained from a human donor in good health. The chain has TRBV7-9 and TRBJ2-1; D may be TRBD2 (6 bases). The sample comprised cultured type 1 regulatory T (Tr1) cells, either the whole culture or a sorted fraction (not recorded which). The CDR3 DNA is TGTGCCAGCAGCTGGGGAAGGCCTAGCGTGGATGAGCAGTTCTTC. This gives the protein CASSWGRPSVDEQFF. Full variable domain (remainder filled in from reference TRBV7-9 and TRBJ2-1): DTGVSQNPRHKITKRGQNVTFRCDPISEHNRLYWYRQTLGQGPEFLTYFQNEAQLEKSRLLSDRFSAERPKGSFSTLEIQRTEQGDSAMYLCASSWGRPSVDEQFFGPGTRLTVL.